The TCR beta chain under discussion was sequenced for a study of OX40 agonist ivuxolimab in advanced cancers. Overall study: Partial responses were seen in three patients, one with hepatocellular carcinoma and two with cutaneous melanoma.

Assay: immunoSEQ multiplex PCR; the TCRdb copy retains only in-frame clones and omits some. The data contain approximately 60,000 clones, 83% of them seen just once; the ten biggest clones take up about 0.75%. Points on this clone: The antigen is unknown.

The V end lost 1 base, the J end lost 6 bases, and 4 bases lay between the germline ends. In germline, CDR1 is SGHTS, CDR2 YDEGEE. CDR3 length: 12 residues. Blood got drawn at baseline, again on cycle 4 day 1, and then on cycle 7 day 1. General study findings and limits: The average count of expanded clones was higher among CD8+ T cells than among CD4+.

This TCR was sampled from an adult with an advanced solid tumor such as melanoma, head and neck, liver or kidney cancer. The V gene is TRBV5-8, the J gene TRBJ2-2; D remains unclear. The sample consisted of CD4+ or CD8+ T cells sorted from blood, taken in a trial of the OX40 agonist ivuxolimab. This CDR3 reads CASSLIPGELFF. The CDR3 coding sequence is TGTGCCAGCAGCTTGATTCCCGGGGAGCTGTTTTTT. Variable domain in full (rest from reference TRBV5-8 and TRBJ2-2): EAGVTQSPTHLIKTRGQQATLRCSPISGHTSVYWYQQALGLGLQFLLWYDEGEERNRGNFPPRFSGRQFPNYSSELNVNALELEDSALYLCASSLIPGELFFGEGSRLTVL.